A selection of T cell receptor beta chains follows, all from one sample in a study of shared T cell receptors in the human thymus. Profiled with immunoSEQ multiplex PCR; TCRdb holds only in-frame clones, not every one. The table has 500,000 to 750,000 clones, approximately 90% seen once. The sample was also linked to a second study, of human thymus T cells.

Sequences were obtained from thymocytes. The receptors derive from a boy under two years old with a congenital heart defect. Each CDR3 is given with its conserved first and last residue. A D gene is named only where the DNA matches it firmly. Where a row states a size, it is once, few, many or the class of an expanded clone; other rows omit it.

j_call v_call d_call clone_size cdr3_aa cdr3_nt
TRBJ1-1 TRBV28 - - CASSSYWGDDTEAFF TGTGCCAGCAGTTCCTATTGGGGGGATGACACTGAAGCTTTCTTT
TRBJ2-7 TRBV6-6 - - CATGGFQKREQYF TGTGCGACCGGGGGTTTTCAGAAGAGGGAGCAGTACTTC
TRBJ2-3 TRBV9 TRBD2 once CASSVGLAGARWNTQYF TGTGCCAGCAGCGTAGGGCTAGCGGGGGCTCGTTGGAATACGCAGTATTTT
TRBJ2-7 TRBV20-1 - - CSALGLYEQYF TGCAGTGCCCTTGGGCTCTACGAGCAGTACTTC
TRBJ1-3 TRBV11-1 - few CASSPDRLRIRGNTIYF TGTGCCAGCAGCCCTGACAGGCTCCGTATCCGTGGAAACACCATATATTTT
TRBJ1-2 TRBV5-1 - - CASSLVAGNYGYTF TGCGCCAGCAGCTTGGTCGCAGGGAACTATGGCTACACCTTC
TRBJ2-5 TRBV6-1 TRBD1 - CASRGPTGGQETQYF TGTGCCAGCAGGGGCCCGACAGGGGGACAAGAGACCCAGTACTTC
TRBJ1-4 TRBV5-8 - - CASRGGAQTNEKLFF TGTGCCAGCAGAGGGGGGGCGCAGACTAATGAAAAACTGTTTTTT
TRBJ2-2 TRBV12-5 - - CASGLDRANTGELFF TGTGCTAGTGGTTTGGACAGGGCGAACACCGGGGAGCTGTTTTTT
TRBJ1-1 TRBV11-3 - once CASSLGGNTEAFF TGTGCCAGCAGCCTCGGGGGGAACACTGAAGCTTTCTTT
TRBJ2-5 TRBV14 - once CASSQAGHGNQETQYF TGTGCCAGCAGCCAAGCCGGACATGGGAACCAAGAGACCCAGTACTTC
TRBJ2-7 TRBV10-2 - few CASHPGHGAYEQYF TGCGCCAGTCACCCGGGACATGGGGCCTACGAGCAGTACTTC
TRBJ1-2 TRBV5-6 - - CASSLGSGEGNTF TGTGCCAGCAGCTTGGGGTCCGGGGAGGGGAACACCTTC
TRBJ2-1 TRBV4-3 - - CASSQTIRLSIYNEQFF TGCGCCAGCAGCCAAACTATCCGACTTTCGATCTACAATGAGCAGTTCTTC
TRBJ2-7 TRBV5-1 - - CASTLKRGTSYEQYF TGCGCCAGCACCCTCAAAAGAGGAACCTCCTACGAGCAGTACTTC
TRBJ2-7 TRBV12-5 TRBD2 - CASGLVRSGRTYEQYF TGTGCTAGTGGTTTGGTACGCAGCGGGAGGACCTACGAGCAGTACTTC
TRBJ2-5 TRBV4-1 - - CASSQDRSQAAAPKYF TGCGCCAGCAGCCAAGATAGGTCCCAGGCTGCCGCCCCTAAGTACTTC
TRBJ2-3 TRBV6-6 TRBD2 - CASSSRGGVADTQYF TGTGCCAGCAGTTCCCGGGGAGGGGTTGCAGATACGCAGTATTTT
TRBJ2-5 TRBV5-6 TRBD1 - CASSLRQGAWETQYF TGTGCCAGCAGCCTGCGGCAGGGGGCATGGGAGACCCAGTACTTC
TRBJ2-3 TRBV9 TRBD2 - CASSLRTGREGTDTQYF TGTGCCAGCAGCCTAAGAACCGGGCGGGAGGGCACAGATACGCAGTATTTT
TRBJ1-2 TRBV6-5 - - CARPGWVYDGYTF TGTGCCAGGCCGGGGTGGGTCTATGATGGCTACACCTTC
TRBJ2-7 TRBV19 TRBD1 - CASSIPDRGYEQYF TGTGCCAGTAGTATCCCAGACAGGGGCTACGAGCAGTACTTC
TRBJ2-1 TRBV4-3 TRBD2 once CASSQDGTGGPMDNEQFF TGCGCCAGCAGCCAAGATGGGACGGGAGGGCCGATGGACAATGAGCAGTTCTTC
TRBJ1-5 TRBV7-8 - - CASNLLGQGQPQHF TGTGCCAGCAACCTTCTGGGGCAGGGTCAGCCCCAGCATTTT
TRBJ2-7 TRBV10-2 TRBD2 - CASSSPLAGGYEQYF TGCGCCAGCAGTTCCCCGCTAGCGGGAGGGTACGAGCAGTACTTC
TRBJ2-7 TRBV29-1 TRBD1 - CSVGEPTGPLSYEQYF TGCAGCGTCGGTGAGCCGACAGGGCCTCTGTCCTACGAGCAGTACTTC
TRBJ2-7 TRBV20-1 - once CSASDKYEQYF TGCAGTGCTAGCGACAAGTACGAGCAGTACTTC
TRBJ1-2 TRBV28 - - CASSPPGNSNYGYTF TGTGCCAGCAGTCCCCCAGGGAATTCTAACTATGGCTACACCTTC
TRBJ2-2 TRBV5-6 TRBD1 - CASNTRDRSNTGELFF TGTGCCAGCAACACCCGGGACAGGTCGAACACCGGGGAGCTGTTTTTT
TRBJ1-2 TRBV5-4 TRBD1 few CASSWGTGDNYGYTF TGTGCCAGCAGCTGGGGGACAGGGGATAACTATGGCTACACCTTC
TRBJ2-3 TRBV10-2 TRBD1 - CASSEPRTGRTDTQYF TGCGCCAGCAGTGAGCCACGGACAGGGAGGACAGATACGCAGTATTTT
TRBJ2-5 TRBV7-9 - - CASSFNRPPHETQYF TGTGCCAGCAGCTTTAACAGGCCCCCCCATGAGACCCAGTACTTC
TRBJ1-2 TRBV5-1 - - CASSLFSVVHGYTF TGCGCCAGCAGCTTGTTTTCGGTCGTCCATGGCTACACCTTC
TRBJ2-1 TRBV25-1 TRBD2 - CASSEWEVAGGNEQFF TGTGCCAGCAGTGAATGGGAAGTAGCGGGAGGCAATGAGCAGTTCTTC
TRBJ2-5 TRBV2 TRBD2 once CASTGPSTSGRETQYF TGTGCCAGCACGGGACCCTCGACTAGCGGGAGAGAGACCCAGTACTTC
TRBJ1-5 TRBV30 - few CAWSGQRSWQPQHF TGTGCCTGGAGCGGACAGAGAAGTTGGCAGCCCCAGCATTTT